The text below deals with one T cell receptor (beta chain). The target antigen is unknown. This sample is drawn from a study of T cell repertoires in cytomegalovirus infection. Turning to the study itself: Public TCR beta signatures marked donors with CMV infection and the matching HLA. Study results and caveats: CMV carriers having the relevant HLA were flagged by cumulative public TCR beta family frequency. What dominated the ex vivo response were HLA-C-restricted CMV-specific TCR beta clonotypes.

The CDR3 covers 16 residues. Deletions cut 6 bases from V and 2 bases from J, with 17 bases between. Per the germline V gene, CDR1 is MNHNS and CDR2 is SASEGT. MiXCR was run by TCRdb on the reads, yielding one entry per CDR3 protein. Of roughly 120,000 distinct CDR3 sequences listed, 30% are singletons. The sample consisted of CD8+ T cells from cultured PBMCs, taken from culture after CMV antigen stimulation. The TCR sequence derives from a human donor in good health (CMV status not recorded). Some clones in this sample may be carry-over from other donors' samples. V usage is TRBV6-1 and J usage is TRBJ1-5; D is undetermined. The CDR3 sequence is CASRTFGGRGNQPQHF. CDR3 DNA sequence: TGTGCCAGCAGGACCTTCGGAGGGAGAGGCAATCAGCCCCAGCATTTT.